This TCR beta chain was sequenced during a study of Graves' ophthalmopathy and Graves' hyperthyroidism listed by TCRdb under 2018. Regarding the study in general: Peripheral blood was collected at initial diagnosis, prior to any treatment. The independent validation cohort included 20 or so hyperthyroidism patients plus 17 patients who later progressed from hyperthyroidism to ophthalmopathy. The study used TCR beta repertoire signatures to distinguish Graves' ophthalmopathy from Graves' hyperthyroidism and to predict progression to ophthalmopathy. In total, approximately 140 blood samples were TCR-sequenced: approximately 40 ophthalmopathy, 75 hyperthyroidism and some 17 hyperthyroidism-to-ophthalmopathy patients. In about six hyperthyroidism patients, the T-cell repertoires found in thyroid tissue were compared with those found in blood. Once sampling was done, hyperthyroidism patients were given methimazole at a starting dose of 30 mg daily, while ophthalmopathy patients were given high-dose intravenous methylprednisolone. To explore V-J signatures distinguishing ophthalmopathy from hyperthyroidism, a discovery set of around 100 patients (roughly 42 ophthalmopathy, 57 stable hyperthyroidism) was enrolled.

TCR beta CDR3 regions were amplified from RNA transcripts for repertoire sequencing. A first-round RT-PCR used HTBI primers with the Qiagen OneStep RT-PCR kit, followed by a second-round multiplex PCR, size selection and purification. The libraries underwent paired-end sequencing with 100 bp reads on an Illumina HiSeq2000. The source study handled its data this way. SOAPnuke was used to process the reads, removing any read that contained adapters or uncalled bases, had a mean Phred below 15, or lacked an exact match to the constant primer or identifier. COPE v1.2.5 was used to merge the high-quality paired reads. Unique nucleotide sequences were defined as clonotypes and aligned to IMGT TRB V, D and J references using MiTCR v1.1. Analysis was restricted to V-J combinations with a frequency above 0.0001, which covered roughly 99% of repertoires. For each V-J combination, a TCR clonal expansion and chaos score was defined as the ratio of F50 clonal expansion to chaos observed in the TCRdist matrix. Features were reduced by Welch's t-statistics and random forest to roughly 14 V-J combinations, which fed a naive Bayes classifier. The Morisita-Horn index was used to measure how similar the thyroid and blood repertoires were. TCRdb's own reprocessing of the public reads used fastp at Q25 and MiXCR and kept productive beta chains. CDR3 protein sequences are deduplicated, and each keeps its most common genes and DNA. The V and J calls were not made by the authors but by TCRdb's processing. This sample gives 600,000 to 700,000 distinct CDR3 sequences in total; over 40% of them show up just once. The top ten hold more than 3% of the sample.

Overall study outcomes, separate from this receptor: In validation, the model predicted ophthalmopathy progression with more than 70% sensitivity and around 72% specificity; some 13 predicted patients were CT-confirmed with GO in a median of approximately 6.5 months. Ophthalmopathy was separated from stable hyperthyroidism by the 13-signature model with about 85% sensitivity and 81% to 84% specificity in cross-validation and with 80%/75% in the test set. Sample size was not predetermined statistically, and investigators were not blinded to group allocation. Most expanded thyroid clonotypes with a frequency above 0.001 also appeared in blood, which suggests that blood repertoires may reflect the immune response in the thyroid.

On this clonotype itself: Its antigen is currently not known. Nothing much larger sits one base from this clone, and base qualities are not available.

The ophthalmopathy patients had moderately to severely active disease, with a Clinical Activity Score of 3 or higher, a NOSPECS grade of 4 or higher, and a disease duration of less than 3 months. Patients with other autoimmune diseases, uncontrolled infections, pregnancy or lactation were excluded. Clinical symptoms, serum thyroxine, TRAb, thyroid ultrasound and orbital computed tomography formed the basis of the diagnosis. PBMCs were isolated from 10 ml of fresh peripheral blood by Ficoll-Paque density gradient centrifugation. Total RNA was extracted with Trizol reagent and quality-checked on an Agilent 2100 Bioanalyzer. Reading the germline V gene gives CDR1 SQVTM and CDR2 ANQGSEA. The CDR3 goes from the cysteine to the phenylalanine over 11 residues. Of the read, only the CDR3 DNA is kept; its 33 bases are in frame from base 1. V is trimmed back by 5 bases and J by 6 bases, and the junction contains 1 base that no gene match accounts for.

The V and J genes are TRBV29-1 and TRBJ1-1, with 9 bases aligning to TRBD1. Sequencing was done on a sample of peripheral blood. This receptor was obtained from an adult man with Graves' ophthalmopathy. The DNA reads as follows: TGCAGCGTTACAGGGGGCGCTGAAGCTTTCTTT. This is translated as CSVTGGAEAFF.